Sequencing of this T cell receptor (beta chain) was carried out in a study of post-analysis software for immune sequencing data. The library was made from cDNA and included unique molecular identifiers. Each sample of roughly 0.85 to 11 million input T cells yielded around 500,000 cDNA molecules, so each molecule approximated one T cell. TCRdb re-analysed the PCR reads in MiXCR, keeping a single row per CDR3 protein. This table holds 800,000 to 950,000 distinct CDR3 sequences, around 50% found once. For this clonotype: What it binds is unknown.

From germline, CDR1 is DFQATT and CDR2 SNEGSKA (reference sequence). This CDR3 contains 17 residues. V was trimmed by 0 bases and J by 10 bases, leaving 22 bases between them. Regarding the study as a whole: Compared with controls, patients had more of 4 or 5 TRBV segments, including TRBV5-6, TRBV5-1 and TRBV20-1. The authors found that F measure strongly co-clustered same-batch samples. Significantly lower normalized Chao1 diversity was found in patients with multiple sclerosis relative to controls.

The sequencing sample was made of blood. The chain has TRBV20-1 and TRBJ1-6; D possibly corresponds to TRBD1 (6 bases). The clonotype comes from a girl aged 10 to 17 with multiple sclerosis. The CDR3 nucleotides read TGCAGTGCTAGAGACTCGACAGGTGGAAATAGTAGGTCACCCCTCCACTTT. This gives the protein CSARDSTGGNSRSPLHF.